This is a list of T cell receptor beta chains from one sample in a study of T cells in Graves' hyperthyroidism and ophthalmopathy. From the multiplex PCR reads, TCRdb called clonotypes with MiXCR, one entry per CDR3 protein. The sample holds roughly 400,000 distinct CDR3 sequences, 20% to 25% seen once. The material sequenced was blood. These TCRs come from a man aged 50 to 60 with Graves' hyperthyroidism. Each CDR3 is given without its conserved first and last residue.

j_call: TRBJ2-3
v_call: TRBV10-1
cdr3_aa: ASLGTGGPTDTQY

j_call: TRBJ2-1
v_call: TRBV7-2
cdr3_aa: ASSPRRGHNEQF

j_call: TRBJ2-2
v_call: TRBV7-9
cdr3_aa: ASSDTGDSDTGELF

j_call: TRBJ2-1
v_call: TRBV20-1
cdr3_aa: SAIVGGKYNEQF

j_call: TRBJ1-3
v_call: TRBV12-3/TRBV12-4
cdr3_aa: ASRETGTGNTIY

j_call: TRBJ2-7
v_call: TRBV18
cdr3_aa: ASSPPSGFEQY

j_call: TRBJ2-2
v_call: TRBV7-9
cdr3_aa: ASSPRLGEYTGELF

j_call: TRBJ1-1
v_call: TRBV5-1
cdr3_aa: ASSSDRMNTEAF

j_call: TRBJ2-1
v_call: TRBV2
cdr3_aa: ASSDGLAGTNEQF

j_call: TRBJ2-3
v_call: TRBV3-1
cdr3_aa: ASSPPESTDTQY

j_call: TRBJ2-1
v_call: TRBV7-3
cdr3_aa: ASSLSGRVDEQF

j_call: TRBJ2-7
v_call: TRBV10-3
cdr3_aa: AISERGTGVSYEQY

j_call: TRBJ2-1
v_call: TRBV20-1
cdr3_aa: SVNQLNNEQF

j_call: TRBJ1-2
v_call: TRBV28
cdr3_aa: ASSTPRQGLSKGYT

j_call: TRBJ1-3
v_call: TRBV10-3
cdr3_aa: ASSDTDFSGNTIY

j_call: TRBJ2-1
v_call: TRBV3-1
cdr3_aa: ASSQEGREQF